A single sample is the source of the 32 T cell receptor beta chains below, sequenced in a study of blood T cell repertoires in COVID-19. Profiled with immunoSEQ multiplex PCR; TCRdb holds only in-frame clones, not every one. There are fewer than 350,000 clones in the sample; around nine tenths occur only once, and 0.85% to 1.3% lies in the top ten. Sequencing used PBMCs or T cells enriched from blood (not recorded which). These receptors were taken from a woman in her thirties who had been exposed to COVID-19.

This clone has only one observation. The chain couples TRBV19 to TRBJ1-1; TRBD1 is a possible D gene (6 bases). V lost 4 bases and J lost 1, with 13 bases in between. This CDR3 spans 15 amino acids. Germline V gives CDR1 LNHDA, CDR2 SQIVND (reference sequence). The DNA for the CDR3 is TGTGCCAGTAGTAGCCACAGGGCCGAGAACACTGAAGCTTTCTTT. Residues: CASSSHRAENTEAFF.

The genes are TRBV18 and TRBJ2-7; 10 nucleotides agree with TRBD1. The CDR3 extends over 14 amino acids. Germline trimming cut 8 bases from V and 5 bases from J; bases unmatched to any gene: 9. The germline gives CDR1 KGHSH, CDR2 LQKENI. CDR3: CASTTWTGGDEQYF. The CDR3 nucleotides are TGTGCCAGCACGACTTGGACAGGGGGGGACGAGCAGTACTTC.

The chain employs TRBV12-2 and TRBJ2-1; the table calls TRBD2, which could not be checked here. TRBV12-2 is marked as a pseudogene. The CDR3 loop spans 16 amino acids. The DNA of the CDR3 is TGTGCAAGTCGCTGCCCCAGACTAGCGGGGAACAATGAGCAGTTCTTC. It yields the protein CASRCPRLAGNNEQFF.

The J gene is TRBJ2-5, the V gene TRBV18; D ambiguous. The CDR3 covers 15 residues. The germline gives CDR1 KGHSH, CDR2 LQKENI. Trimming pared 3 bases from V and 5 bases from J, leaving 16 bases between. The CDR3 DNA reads TGTGCCAGCTCACCTTCGTTAGCCAAGTCGGAGACCCAGTACTTC. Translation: CASSPSLAKSETQYF.

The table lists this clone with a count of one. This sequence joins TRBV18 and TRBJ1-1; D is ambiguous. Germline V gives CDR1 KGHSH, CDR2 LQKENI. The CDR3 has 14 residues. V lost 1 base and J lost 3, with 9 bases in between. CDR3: CASSPRRGDTEAFF. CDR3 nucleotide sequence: TGTGCCAGCTCACCACGTCGGGGAGACACTGAAGCTTTCTTT.

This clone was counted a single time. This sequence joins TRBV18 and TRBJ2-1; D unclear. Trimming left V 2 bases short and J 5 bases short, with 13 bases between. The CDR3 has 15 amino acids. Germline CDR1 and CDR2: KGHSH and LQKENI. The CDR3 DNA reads TGTGCCAGCTCACCATCGAATGGGCCGCACAATGAGCAGTTCTTC. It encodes CASSPSNGPHNEQFF. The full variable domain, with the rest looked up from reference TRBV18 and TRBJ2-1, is NAGVMQNPRHLVRRRGQEARLRCSPMKGHSHVYWYRQLPEEGLKFMVYLQKENIIDESGMPKERFSAEFPKEGPSILRIQQVVRGDSAAYFCASSPSNGPHNEQFFGPGTRLTVL.

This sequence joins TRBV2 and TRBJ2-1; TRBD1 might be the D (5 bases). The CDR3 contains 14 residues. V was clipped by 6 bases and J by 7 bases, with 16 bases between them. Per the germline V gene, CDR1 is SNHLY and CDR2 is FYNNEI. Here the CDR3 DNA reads TGTGCCAGCAGAAAGGAACAGGATGTAAATGAGCAGTTCTTC. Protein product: CASRKEQDVNEQFF. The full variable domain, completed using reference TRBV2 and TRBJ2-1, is EPEVTQTPSHQVTQMGQEVILRCVPISNHLYFYWYRQILGQKVEFLVSFYNNEISEKSEIFDDQFSVERPDGSNFTLKIRSTKLEDSAMYFCASRKEQDVNEQFFGPGTRLTVL.

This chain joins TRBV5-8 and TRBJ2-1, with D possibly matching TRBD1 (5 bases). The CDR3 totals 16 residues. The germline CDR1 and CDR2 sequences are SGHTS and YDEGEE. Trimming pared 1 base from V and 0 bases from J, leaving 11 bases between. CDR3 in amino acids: CASSLWRQSSYNEQFF. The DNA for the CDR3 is TGTGCCAGCAGCTTGTGGAGACAGAGCTCCTACAATGAGCAGTTCTTC.

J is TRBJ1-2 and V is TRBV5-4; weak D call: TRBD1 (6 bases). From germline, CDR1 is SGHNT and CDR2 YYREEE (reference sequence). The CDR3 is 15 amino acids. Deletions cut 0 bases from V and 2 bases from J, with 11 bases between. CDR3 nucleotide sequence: TGTGCCAGCAGCTTGGCTGGGGGCCCCAACTATGGCTACACCTTC. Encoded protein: CASSLAGGPNYGYTF.

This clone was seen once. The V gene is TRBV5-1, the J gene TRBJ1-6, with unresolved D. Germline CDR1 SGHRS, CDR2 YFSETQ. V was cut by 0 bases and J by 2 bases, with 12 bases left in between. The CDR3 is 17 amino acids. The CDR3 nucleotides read TGCGCCAGCAGCTTGGTTAAGGAGGGAACCTATAATTCACCCCTCCACTTT. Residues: CASSLVKEGTYNSPLHF.

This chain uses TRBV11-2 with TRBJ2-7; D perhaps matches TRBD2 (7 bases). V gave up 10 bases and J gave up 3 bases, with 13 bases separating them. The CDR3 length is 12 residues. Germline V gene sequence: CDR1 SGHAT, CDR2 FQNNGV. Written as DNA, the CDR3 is TGTGCCACCGGGGGGACAAACTACGAGCAGTACTTC. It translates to CATGGTNYEQYF.

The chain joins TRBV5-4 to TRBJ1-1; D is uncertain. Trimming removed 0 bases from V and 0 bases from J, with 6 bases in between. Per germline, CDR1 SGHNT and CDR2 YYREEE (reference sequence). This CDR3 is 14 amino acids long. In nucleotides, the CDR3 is TGTGCCAGCAGCTTGGGAACACTGAACACTGAAGCTTTCTTT. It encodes CASSLGTLNTEAFF.

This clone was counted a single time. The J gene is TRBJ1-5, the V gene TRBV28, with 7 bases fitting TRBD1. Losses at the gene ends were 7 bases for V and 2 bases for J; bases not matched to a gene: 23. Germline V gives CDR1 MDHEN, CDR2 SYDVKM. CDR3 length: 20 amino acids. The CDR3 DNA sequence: TGTGCCAGCAACCCCCAACAGGGGAAACGTATAACCAACGGCAATCAGCCCCAGCATTTT. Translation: CASNPQQGKRITNGNQPQHF.

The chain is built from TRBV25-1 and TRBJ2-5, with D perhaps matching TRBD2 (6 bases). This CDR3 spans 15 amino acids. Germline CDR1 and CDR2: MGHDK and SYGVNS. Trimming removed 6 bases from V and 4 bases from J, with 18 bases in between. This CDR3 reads CASSRDLGWAETQYF. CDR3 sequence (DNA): TGTGCCAGCAGCCGGGACTTAGGCTGGGCAGAGACCCAGTACTTC.

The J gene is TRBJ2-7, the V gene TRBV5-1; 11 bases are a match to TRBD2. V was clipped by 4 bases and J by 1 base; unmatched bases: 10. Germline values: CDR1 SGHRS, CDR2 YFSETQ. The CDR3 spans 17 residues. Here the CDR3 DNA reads TGCGCCAGCAGCCCATTAGCGGGAGGGCCATCGTCCTACGAGCAGTACTTC. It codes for CASSPLAGGPSSYEQYF.

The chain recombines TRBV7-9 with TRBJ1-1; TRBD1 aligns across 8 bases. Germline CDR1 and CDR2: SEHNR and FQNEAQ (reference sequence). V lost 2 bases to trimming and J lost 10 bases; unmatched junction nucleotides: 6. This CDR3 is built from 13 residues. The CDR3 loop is CASSLSRGQIAFF. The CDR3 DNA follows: TGTGCCAGCAGCTTATCCAGGGGGCAAATAGCTTTCTTT.

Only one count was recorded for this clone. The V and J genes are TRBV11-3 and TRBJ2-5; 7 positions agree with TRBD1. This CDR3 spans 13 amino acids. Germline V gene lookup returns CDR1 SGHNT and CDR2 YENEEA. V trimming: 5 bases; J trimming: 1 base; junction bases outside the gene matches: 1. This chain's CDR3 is CASSHRGQETQYF. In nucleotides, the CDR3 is TGTGCCAGCAGCCACAGGGGCCAAGAGACCCAGTACTTC.

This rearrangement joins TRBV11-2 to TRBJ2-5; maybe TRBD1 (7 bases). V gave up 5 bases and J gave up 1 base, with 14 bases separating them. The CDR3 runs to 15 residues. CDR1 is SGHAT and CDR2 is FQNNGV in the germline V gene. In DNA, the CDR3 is TGTGCCAGCAGCCGCGGGGACAGCATCCAAGAGACCCAGTACTTC. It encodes CASSRGDSIQETQYF. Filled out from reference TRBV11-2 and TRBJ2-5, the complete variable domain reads EAGVAQSPRYKIIEKRQSVAFWCNPISGHATLYWYQQILGQGPKLLIQFQNNGVVDDSQLPKDRFSAERLKGVDSTLKIQPAKLEDSAVYLCASSRGDSIQETQYFGPGTRLLVL.

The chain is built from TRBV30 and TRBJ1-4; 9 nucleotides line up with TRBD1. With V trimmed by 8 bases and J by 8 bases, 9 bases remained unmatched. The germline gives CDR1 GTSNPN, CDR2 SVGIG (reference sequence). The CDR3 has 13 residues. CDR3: CAREVGQGEKLFF. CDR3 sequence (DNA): TGTGCCCGGGAAGTCGGACAGGGGGAAAAACTGTTTTTT.

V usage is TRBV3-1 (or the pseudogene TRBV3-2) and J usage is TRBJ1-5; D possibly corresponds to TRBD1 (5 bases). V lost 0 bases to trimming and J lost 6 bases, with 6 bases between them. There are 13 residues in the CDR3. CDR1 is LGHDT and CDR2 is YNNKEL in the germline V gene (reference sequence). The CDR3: CASSQDGAQPQHF. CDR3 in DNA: TGTGCCAGCAGCCAAGATGGGGCTCAGCCCCAGCATTTT.

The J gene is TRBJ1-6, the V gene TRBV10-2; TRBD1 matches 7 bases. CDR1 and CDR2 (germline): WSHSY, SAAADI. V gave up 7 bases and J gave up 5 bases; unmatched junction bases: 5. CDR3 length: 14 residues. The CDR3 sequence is CASKVGTDNSPLHF. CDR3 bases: TGCGCCAGCAAGGTCGGGACAGATAATTCACCCCTCCACTTT.

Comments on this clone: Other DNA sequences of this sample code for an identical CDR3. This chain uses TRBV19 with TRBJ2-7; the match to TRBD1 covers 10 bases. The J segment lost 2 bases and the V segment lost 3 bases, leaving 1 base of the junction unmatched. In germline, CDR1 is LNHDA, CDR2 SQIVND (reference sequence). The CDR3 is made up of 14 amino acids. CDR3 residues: CASSIGTGAYEQYF. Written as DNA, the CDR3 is TGTGCCAGTAGTATCGGGACAGGGGCCTACGAGCAGTACTTC.

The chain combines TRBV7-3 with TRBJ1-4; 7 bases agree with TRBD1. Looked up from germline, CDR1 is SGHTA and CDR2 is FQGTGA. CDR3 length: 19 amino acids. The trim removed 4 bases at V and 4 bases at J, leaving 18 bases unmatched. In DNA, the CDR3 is TGTGCCAGCAGCTCGCCATCCGGACACGTAGGGGGCCTTAATGAAAAACTGTTTTTT. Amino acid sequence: CASSSPSGHVGGLNEKLFF.

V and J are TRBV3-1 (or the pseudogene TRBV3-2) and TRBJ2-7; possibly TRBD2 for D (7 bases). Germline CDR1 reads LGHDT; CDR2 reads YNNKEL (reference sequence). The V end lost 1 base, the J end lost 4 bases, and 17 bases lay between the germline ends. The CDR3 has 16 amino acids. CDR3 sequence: CASSQAPGGGSYEQYF. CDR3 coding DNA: TGTGCCAGCAGCCAAGCCCCGGGGGGCGGGAGTTACGAGCAGTACTTC.

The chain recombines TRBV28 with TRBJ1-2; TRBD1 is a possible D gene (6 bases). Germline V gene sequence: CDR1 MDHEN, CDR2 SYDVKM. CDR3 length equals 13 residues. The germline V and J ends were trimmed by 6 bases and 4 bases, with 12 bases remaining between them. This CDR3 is CASSRGQSYGYTF. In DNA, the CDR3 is TGTGCCAGCAGCCGCGGACAGAGCTATGGCTACACCTTC.

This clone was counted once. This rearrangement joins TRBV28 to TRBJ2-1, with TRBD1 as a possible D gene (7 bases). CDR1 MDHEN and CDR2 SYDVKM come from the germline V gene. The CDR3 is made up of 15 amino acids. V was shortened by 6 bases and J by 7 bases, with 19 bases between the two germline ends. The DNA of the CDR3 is TGTGCCAGCAGCCAGGGGGGCGGGGCTGGGAATGAGCAGTTCTTC. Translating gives CASSQGGGAGNEQFF.

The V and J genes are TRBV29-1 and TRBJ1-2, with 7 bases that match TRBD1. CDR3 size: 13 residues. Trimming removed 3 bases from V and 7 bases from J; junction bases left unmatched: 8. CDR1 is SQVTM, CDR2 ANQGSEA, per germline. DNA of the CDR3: TGCAGCGTTGACGAGGGACAGAGGGGTGGCTACACCTTC. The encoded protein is CSVDEGQRGGYTF. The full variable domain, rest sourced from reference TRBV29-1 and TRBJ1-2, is SAVISQKPSRDICQRGTSLTIQCQVDSQVTMMFWYRQQPGQSLTLIATANQGSEATYESGFVIDKFPISRPNLTFSTLTVSNMSPEDSSIYLCSVDEGQRGGYTFGSGTRLTVV.

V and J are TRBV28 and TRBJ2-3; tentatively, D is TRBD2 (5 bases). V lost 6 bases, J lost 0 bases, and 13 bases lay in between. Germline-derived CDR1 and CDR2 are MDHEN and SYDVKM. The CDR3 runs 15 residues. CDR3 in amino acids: CASRGSSISTDTQYF. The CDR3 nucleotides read TGTGCCAGCAGGGGGTCTAGCATTAGCACAGATACGCAGTATTTT.

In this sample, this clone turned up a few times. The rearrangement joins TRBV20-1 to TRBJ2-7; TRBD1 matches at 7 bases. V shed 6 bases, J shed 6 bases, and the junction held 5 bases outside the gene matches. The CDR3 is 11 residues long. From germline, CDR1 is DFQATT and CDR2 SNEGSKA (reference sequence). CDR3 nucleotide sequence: TGCAGTGCCGCAACAGGGGCCGAGCAGTACTTC. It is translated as CSAATGAEQYF.

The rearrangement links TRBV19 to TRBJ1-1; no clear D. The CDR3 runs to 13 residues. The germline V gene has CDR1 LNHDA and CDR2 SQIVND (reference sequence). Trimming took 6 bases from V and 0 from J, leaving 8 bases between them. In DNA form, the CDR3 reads TGTGCCAGTAGGTCGGGTTTGAACACTGAAGCTTTCTTT. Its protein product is CASRSGLNTEAFF. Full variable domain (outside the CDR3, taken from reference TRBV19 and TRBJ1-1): DGGITQSPKYLFRKEGQNVTLSCEQNLNHDAMYWYRQDPGQGLRLIYYSQIVNDFQKGDIAEGYSVSREKKESFPLTVTSAQKNPTAFYLCASRSGLNTEAFFGQGTRLTVV.

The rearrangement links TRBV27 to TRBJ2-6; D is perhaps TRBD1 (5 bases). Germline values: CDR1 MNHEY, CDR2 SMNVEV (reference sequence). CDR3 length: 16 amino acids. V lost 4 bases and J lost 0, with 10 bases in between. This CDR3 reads CASSWRQLSGANVLTF. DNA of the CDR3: TGTGCCAGCAGTTGGAGACAGCTCTCTGGGGCCAACGTCCTGACTTTC.

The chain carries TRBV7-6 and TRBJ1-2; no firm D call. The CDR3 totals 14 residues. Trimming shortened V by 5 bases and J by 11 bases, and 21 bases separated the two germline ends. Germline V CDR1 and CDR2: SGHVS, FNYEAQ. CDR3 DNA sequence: TGTGCCAGCAGCAAACTTCCCGTAACTATGAGGTACACCTTC. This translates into CASSKLPVTMRYTF.